This is a list of T cell receptor beta chains from one sample in a study of tumor-infiltrating lymphocytes in primary liver carcinoma. TCRdb reprocessed the multiplex PCR reads with MiXCR, giving one entry per CDR3 protein. The sample consists of tens of thousands of distinct CDR3 sequences, around 70% of them appearing once. Input material: liver tumor tissue from sampling region 1. The source of these receptors is a man in his forties or fifties with primary liver carcinoma and hepatitis B virus infection. Both conserved end residues are trimmed from each CDR3. A D gene is named only where the DNA matches it firmly.

TRBV12-3/TRBV12-4	-	ASSWITGYNEQF
TRBV28	-	ASSLSIDITDTQY
TRBV14	-	ASSQGSGLGTYEQY
TRBV28	TRBD2	ASSTGLAASTDTQY
TRBV6-5	TRBD1	ASRDTGTANTEAF
TRBV11-2	-	PSTSTWGRRYEQY
TRBV11-2	-	ASSLTDGACEQY
TRBV29-1	-	SVTRGTDMQY
TRBV7-9	TRBD2	ASSQISGSGTDTQY
TRBV12-3/TRBV12-4	-	ASSLRCRDKAF
TRBV11-2	-	AISLGGGDTQY
TRBV6-5	TRBD1	ASSYRDRSTDMQY
TRBV29-1	TRBD1	SGLSGQGVDDQF
TRBV6-1	-	ASSESVYRAALGTQY
TRBV11-2	TRBD2	ASSFGTSERETQY
TRBV6-5	TRBD2	ASSPGTSGRAGACNEQF
TRBV11-2	TRBD2	ASSLYNGLAMGEQF